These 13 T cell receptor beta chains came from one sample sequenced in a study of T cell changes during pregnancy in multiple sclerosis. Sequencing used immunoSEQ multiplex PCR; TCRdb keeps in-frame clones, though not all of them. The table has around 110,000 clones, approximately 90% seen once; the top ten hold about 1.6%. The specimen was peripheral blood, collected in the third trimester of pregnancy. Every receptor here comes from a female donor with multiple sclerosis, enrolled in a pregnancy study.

In DNA form, the CDR3 reads TGTGCCAGCAGCTTACCGGGAAGCCCCGGTAACGAGCAGTACTTC. It codes for CASSLPGSPGNEQYF. This chain links TRBV7-9 with TRBJ2-7, with D possibly matching TRBD2 (5 bases). The CDR3 has 15 residues. The V gene lost 2 bases and the J gene lost 5 bases, with 16 bases spanning the gap. Germline CDR1 is SEHNR and CDR2 is FQNEAQ (reference sequence).

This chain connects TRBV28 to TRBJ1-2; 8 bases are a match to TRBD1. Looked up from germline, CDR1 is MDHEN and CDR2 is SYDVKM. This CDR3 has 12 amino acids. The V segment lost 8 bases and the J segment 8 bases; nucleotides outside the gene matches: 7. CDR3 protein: CASADRDWGYTF. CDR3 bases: TGTGCCAGCGCGGACAGGGACTGGGGCTACACCTTC.

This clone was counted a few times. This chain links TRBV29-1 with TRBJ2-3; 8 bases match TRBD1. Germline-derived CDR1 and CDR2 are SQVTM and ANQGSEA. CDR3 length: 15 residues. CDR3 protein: CILLPDRDRPDTQYF. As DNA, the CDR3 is TGCATCCTCTTACCGGACAGGGACCGACCAGATACGCAGTATTTT.

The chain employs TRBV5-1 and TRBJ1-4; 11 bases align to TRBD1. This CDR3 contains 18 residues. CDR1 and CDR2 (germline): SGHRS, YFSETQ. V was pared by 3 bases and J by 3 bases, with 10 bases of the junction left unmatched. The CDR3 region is CASSSGTGGLISNEKLFF. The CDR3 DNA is TGCGCCAGCAGCTCGGGGACAGGGGGGCTTATATCTAATGAAAAACTGTTTTTT.

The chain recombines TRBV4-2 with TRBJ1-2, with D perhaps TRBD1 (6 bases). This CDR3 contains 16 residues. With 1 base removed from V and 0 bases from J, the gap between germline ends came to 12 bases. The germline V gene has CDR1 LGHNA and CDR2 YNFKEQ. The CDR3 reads CASSQAQGSSNYGYTF. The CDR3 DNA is TGTGCCAGCAGCCAAGCACAGGGTTCTTCTAACTATGGCTACACCTTC.

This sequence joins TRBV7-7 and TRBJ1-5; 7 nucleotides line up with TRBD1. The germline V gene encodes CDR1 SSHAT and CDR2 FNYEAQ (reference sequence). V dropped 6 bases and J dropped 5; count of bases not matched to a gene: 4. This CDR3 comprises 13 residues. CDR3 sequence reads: CASSPDRDQPQHF. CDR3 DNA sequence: TGTGCCAGCAGTCCCGACAGGGATCAGCCCCAGCATTTT. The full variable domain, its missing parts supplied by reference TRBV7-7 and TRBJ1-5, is GAGVSQSPRYKVTKRGQDVTLRCDPISSHATLYWYQQALGQGPEFLTYFNYEAQPDKSGLPSDRFSAERPEGSISTLTIQRTEQRDSAMYRCASSPDRDQPQHFGDGTRLSIL.

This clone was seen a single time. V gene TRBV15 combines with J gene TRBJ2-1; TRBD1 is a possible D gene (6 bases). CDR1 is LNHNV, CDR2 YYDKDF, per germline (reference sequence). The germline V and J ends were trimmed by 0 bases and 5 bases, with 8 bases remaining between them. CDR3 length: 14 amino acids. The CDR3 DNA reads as TGTGCCACCAGCAGAGATCCAGGGGACAATGAGCAGTTCTTC. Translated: CATSRDPGDNEQFF. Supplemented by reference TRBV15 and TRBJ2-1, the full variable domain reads DAMVIQNPRYQVTQFGKPVTLSCSQTLNHNVMYWYQQKSSQAPKLLFHYYDKDFNNEADTPDNFQSRRPNTSFCFLDIRSPGLGDTAMYLCATSRDPGDNEQFFGPGTRLTVL.

The CDR3 here is CASREGGVWQETQYF. The DNA for the CDR3 is TGCGCCAGCAGGGAAGGAGGGGTCTGGCAAGAGACCCAGTACTTC. The gene calls are TRBV5-1 and TRBJ2-5; D may be TRBD2 (6 bases). From germline, CDR1 is SGHRS and CDR2 YFSETQ. V was cut by 5 bases and J by 2 bases, with 16 bases left in between. The CDR3 is 15 residues long.

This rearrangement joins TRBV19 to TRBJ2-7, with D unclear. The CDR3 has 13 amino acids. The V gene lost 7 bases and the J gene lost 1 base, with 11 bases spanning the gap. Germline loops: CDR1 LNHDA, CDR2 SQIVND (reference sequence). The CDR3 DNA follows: TGTGCCAGTAAGGCAGAGGCGTCCTACGAGCAGTACTTC. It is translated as CASKAEASYEQYF.

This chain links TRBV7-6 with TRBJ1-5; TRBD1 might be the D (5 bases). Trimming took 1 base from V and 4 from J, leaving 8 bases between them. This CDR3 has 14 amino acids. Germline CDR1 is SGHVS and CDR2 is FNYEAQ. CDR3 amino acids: CASSLEQGNQPQHF. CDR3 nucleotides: TGTGCCAGCAGCTTAGAGCAGGGAAATCAGCCCCAGCATTTT.

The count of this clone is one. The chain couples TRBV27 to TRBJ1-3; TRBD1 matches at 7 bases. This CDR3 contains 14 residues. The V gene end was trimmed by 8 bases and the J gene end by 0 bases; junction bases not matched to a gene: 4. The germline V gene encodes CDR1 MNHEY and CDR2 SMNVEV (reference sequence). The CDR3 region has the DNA TGTGCCAGCTCAGGGGGGAGCTCTGGAAACACCATATATTTT. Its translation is CASSGGSSGNTIYF.

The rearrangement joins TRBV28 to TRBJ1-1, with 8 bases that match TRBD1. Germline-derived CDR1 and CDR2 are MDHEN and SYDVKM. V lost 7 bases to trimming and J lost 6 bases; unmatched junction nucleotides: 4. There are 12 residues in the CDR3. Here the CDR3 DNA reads TGTGCCAGCAAGCAGGGGGCCCCTGAAGCTTTCTTT. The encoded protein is CASKQGAPEAFF.

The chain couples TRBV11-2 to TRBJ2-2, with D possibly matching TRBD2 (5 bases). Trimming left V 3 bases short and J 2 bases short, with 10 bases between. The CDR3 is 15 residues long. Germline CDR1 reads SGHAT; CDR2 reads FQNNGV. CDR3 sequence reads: CASSLHSGNTGELFF. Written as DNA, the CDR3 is TGTGCCAGCAGCTTGCACAGCGGAAACACCGGGGAGCTGTTTTTT.